Below, 17 T cell receptor beta chains from the same sample are listed, as sequenced in a study of T-cell memory formation after mild COVID-19. In TCRdb, the 5' RACE reads were re-called with MiXCR into one record per CDR3 protein. The top ten hold over 1.1% of the sample, which has 29,000 or so distinct CDR3 sequences, around 15% seen once. Sequenced material: PBMCs or a T cell subset sorted from them (not recorded which). The source of these receptors is an adult who had mild COVID-19 (a few samples of this study predate the infection). Cell type and time point are not known.

This clonotype was counted at least ten times. J is TRBJ2-2 and V is TRBV6-4; D not certain. The CDR3 sequence is 14 residues long. V lost 7 bases and J lost 5, with 14 bases in between. In germline, CDR1 is MRHNA, CDR2 SNTAGT. DNA for the CDR3: TGTGCCAGCAAGGACGGGTGGCAGACCGGGGAGCTGTTTTTT. This codes for CASKDGWQTGELFF.

This clonotype was observed at least ten times. This chain joins TRBV5-1 and TRBJ1-2; a weak D match, TRBD1 (6 bases). The length of the CDR3 is 14 residues. Germline-derived CDR1 and CDR2 are SGHRS and YFSETQ. V lost 0 bases to trimming and J lost 4 bases, with 10 bases between them. The CDR3 nucleotides are TGCGCCAGCAGCTTGGGGACAGCACCCTATGGCTACACCTTC. Its translation: CASSLGTAPYGYTF.

The chain combines TRBV5-5 with TRBJ1-2; 7 nucleotides align to TRBD1. With V trimmed by 0 bases and J by 10 bases, 9 bases remained unmatched. Germline loops: CDR1 SGHKS, CDR2 YYEKEE (reference sequence). The CDR3 loop spans 14 amino acids. CDR3 residues: CASSLGQGPLSYTF. In DNA, the CDR3 is TGTGCCAGCAGCTTGGGACAGGGTCCCCTCTCCTACACCTTC.

This clonotype was observed once. The chain employs TRBV15 and TRBJ1-4; D gene ambiguous. V lost 5 bases and J 7 bases, leaving 17 bases between the germline ends. There are 15 residues in the CDR3. Germline lookup yields CDR1 LNHNV and CDR2 YYDKDF (reference sequence). CDR3 loop: CATSQRRVGREKLFF. Here the CDR3 DNA reads TGTGCCACCAGCCAACGACGGGTGGGTCGTGAAAAACTGTTTTTT.

In this sample, this clonotype turned up many times. The chain joins TRBV6-6 to TRBJ1-5; 9 bases map to TRBD1. Germline CDR1 MNHNY, CDR2 SVGAGI (reference sequence). CDR3 length: 14 residues. The ends lost 5 bases at V and 5 bases at J; junction bases unmatched: 4. CDR3 amino acids: CASSETGGHQPQHF. The DNA of the CDR3 is TGTGCCAGCAGTGAAACAGGGGGCCATCAGCCCCAGCATTTT.

CDR3 in DNA: TGTGCCACCAGGGACTCCCTGCTTCAGCCCCAGCATTTT. Residues: CATRDSLLQPQHF. V usage is TRBV15 and J usage is TRBJ1-5; unclear D gene. The CDR3 is made up of 13 amino acids. The V gene's germline CDR1 is LNHNV and CDR2 YYDKDF (reference sequence). Trimming cost V 6 bases and J 6 bases, with 12 bases left between them.

This clonotype appeared many times. The chain couples TRBV29-1 to TRBJ2-3, with 13 nucleotides matching TRBD2. Per germline, CDR1 SQVTM and CDR2 ANQGSEA. The CDR3 has 15 amino acids. The trim removed 4 bases at V and 5 bases at J, leaving 6 bases unmatched. CDR3 protein: CSVALTSGRLDTQYF. CDR3 DNA: TGCAGCGTTGCACTGACTAGCGGGAGGCTAGATACGCAGTATTTT.

This clonotype was recorded many times. The V gene is TRBV5-1, the J gene TRBJ1-1, with D perhaps TRBD1 (5 bases). This CDR3 comprises 13 residues. The germline CDR1 and CDR2 sequences are SGHRS and YFSETQ. The V end lost 7 bases, the J end lost 2 bases, and 12 bases lay between the germline ends. CDR3 protein: CASGRRGNTEAFF. The CDR3 coding sequence is TGCGCCAGCGGCCGAAGGGGAAACACTGAAGCTTTCTTT.

This chain connects TRBV2 to TRBJ1-2; weak D call: TRBD1 (5 bases). V was cut by 2 bases and J by 6 bases, with 13 bases left in between. The length of the CDR3 is 14 residues. CDR1 and CDR2 from the germline V gene are SNHLY and FYNNEI. The CDR3 bases are TGTGCCAGCAGTGAATCCCTGGGGACGGATGGCTACACCTTC. Its translation: CASSESLGTDGYTF.

This clonotype came up many times. The chain carries TRBV3-1 and TRBJ1-1; TRBD1 matches 7 bases. The CDR3 consists of 11 residues. With 5 bases clipped from V and 11 bases from J, the junction kept 5 bases outside the gene matches. Germline V gives CDR1 LGHDT, CDR2 YNNKEL (reference sequence). The CDR3 here is CASSIGQVAFF. Here the CDR3 DNA reads TGTGCCAGCAGCATAGGACAGGTTGCTTTCTTT.

By proportion, this clonotype is medium-sized (0.01 to 0.1%). As DNA, the CDR3 is TGCGCCAGCAGCCTTGGAGGGGTTGACACTGAAGCTTTCTTT. Amino acid sequence: CASSLGGVDTEAFF. This sequence joins TRBV4-3 and TRBJ1-1; D may be TRBD1 (5 bases). Trimming cost V 4 bases and J 3 bases, with 12 bases left between them. This CDR3 has 14 residues. Germline CDR1 reads LGHNA; CDR2 reads YSLEER.

In its sample, this clonotype was seen many times. The genes are TRBV7-9 and TRBJ2-3; D might be TRBD1 (6 bases). Per germline, CDR1 SEHNR and CDR2 FQNEAQ (reference sequence). Between the trimmed V and J ends, which lost 5 bases and 5 bases, there was a span of 8 bases. CDR3 length equals 12 residues. The chain's CDR3 is CASSQQGDTQYF. The CDR3 bases are TGTGCCAGCAGCCAACAGGGAGATACGCAGTATTTT.

V usage is TRBV3-1 and J usage is TRBJ2-5, with D tentatively TRBD2 (5 bases). CDR1 and CDR2 (germline): LGHDT, YNNKEL (reference sequence). Trimming pared 1 base from V and 5 bases from J, leaving 8 bases between. The CDR3 extends over 13 amino acids. CDR3 residues: CASSQGPGETQYF. CDR3 sequence (DNA): TGTGCCAGCAGCCAAGGGCCGGGGGAGACCCAGTACTTC.

In its sample, this clonotype was seen a few times. The chain joins TRBV7-2 to TRBJ1-5; a possible D gene is TRBD1 (5 bases). V shed 1 base and J shed 9 bases, with 19 bases lying between them. The CDR3 extends over 16 amino acids. Germline values: CDR1 SGHTA, CDR2 FQGNSA. The CDR3 nucleotides read TGTGCCAGCAGCTTAGTTTCGGATCAGGGAGGCCGGCCCCAGCATTTT. Its protein is CASSLVSDQGGRPQHF.

This clonotype was seen repeatedly, ten times or more. The J gene is TRBJ2-5, the V gene TRBV5-1, with TRBD2 matching 7 bases. Germline V gene lookup returns CDR1 SGHRS and CDR2 YFSETQ. The CDR3 length is 16 residues. Unmatched junction bases numbered 7, after V lost 0 bases and J lost 2 bases. CDR3 DNA sequence: TGCGCCAGCAGCTTGGGCCCAGGCGGGGGACAAGAGACCCAGTACTTC. Protein product: CASSLGPGGGQETQYF.

This clonotype was detected only a few times. The rearrangement joins TRBV7-6 to TRBJ2-5; TRBD1 agrees at 8 bases. Trimming removed 3 bases from V and 5 bases from J; junction bases left unmatched: 8. Germline lookup yields CDR1 SGHVS and CDR2 FNYEAQ. The CDR3 is 15 amino acids. DNA for the CDR3: TGTGCCAGCAGCTTCCGGGCAGGGGGCTTGGAGACCCAGTACTTC. It is translated as CASSFRAGGLETQYF.

This clonotype was observed at least ten times. The chain couples TRBV6-5 to TRBJ2-7, with 7 bases aligning to TRBD1. The J segment lost 4 bases and the V segment lost 4 bases, leaving 10 bases of the junction unmatched. Germline assignment: CDR1 MNHEY and CDR2 SVGAGI. The CDR3 runs to 15 residues. CDR3 bases: TGTGCCAGCAGTTCGCTACAGGGGTTTCTTTACGAGCAGTACTTC. As protein: CASSSLQGFLYEQYF.